The T cell receptor beta chain described here comes from a study of neurological immune-mediated disorders. At least ten counts were recorded for this clonotype. V was clipped by 1 base and J by 8 bases, with 11 bases between them. The CDR3 extends over 14 amino acids. Germline V gene sequence: CDR1 SGHVS, CDR2 FQNEAQ. In TCRdb, the 5' RACE reads were re-called with MiXCR into one record per CDR3 protein. The repertoire has 55,000 to 75,000 distinct CDR3 sequences, approximately 5.2% of them found once; the top ten carry less than 3.5%. The V gene is TRBV7-8, the J gene TRBJ1-4; the D gene is possibly TRBD1 (5 bases). The receptor's source is a woman under 40 with multiple sclerosis. The material sequenced was PBMCs. The CDR3 region is CASSLEGIGEKLFF. Written as DNA, the CDR3 is TGTGCCAGCAGCTTAGAGGGGATAGGGGAAAAACTGTTTTTT.